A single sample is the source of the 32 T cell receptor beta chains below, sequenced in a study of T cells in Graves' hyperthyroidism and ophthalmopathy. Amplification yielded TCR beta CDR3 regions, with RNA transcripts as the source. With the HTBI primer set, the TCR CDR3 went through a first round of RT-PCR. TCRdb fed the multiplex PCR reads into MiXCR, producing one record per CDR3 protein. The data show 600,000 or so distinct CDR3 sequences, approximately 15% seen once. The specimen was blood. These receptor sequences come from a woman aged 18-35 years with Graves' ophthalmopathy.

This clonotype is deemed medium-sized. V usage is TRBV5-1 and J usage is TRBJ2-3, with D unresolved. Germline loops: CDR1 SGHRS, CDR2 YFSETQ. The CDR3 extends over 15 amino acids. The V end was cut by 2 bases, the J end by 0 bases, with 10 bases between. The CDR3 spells CASSFNLQSTDTQYF. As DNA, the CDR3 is TGCGCCAGCAGCTTTAACCTCCAGAGCACAGATACGCAGTATTTT.

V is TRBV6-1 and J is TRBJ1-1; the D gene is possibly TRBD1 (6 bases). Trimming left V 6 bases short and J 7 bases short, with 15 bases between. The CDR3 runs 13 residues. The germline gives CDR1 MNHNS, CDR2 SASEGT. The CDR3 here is CASSQGHQLEAFF. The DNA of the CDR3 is TGTGCCAGCAGCCAGGGACATCAACTTGAAGCTTTCTTT.

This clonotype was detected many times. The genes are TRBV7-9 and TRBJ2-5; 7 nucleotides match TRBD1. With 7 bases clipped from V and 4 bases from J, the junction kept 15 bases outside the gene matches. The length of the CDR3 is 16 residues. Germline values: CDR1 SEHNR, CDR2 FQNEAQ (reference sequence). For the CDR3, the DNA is TGTGCCAGCAACACAGGGGACGGCGGGTTGAGAGAGACCCAGTACTTC. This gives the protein CASNTGDGGLRETQYF.

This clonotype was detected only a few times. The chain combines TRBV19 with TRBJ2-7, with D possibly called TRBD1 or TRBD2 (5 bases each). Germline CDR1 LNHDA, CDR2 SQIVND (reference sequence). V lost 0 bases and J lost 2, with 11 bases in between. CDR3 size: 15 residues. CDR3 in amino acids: CASSIDMGVPYEQYF. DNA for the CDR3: TGTGCCAGTAGTATAGATATGGGGGTACCCTACGAGCAGTACTTC.

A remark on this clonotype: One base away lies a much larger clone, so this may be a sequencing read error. The chain's CDR3 is CSARGEGRGGTQFF. The CDR3, as DNA: TGCAGTGCTAGAGGGGAGGGTCGGGGGGGAACCCAGTTCTTC. The V gene is TRBV20-1, the J gene TRBJ2-1; TRBD2 matches 8 bases. The germline V gene has CDR1 DFQATT and CDR2 SNEGSKA (reference sequence). The CDR3 loop spans 14 amino acids. V trimming: 1 base; J trimming: 13 bases; junction bases outside the gene matches: 12.

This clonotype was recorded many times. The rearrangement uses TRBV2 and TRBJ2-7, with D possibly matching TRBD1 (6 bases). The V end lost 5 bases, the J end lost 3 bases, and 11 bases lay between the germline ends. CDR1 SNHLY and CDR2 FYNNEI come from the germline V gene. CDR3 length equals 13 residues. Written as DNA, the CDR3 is TGTGCCAGCAGTTCGGACAGTATCTACGAGCAGTACTTC. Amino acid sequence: CASSSDSIYEQYF.

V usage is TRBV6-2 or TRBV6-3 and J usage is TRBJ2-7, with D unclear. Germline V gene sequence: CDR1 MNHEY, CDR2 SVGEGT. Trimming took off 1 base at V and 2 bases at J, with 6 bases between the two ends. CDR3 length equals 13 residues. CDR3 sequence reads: CASSYYSAYEQYF. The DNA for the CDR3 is TGTGCCAGCAGTTACTACAGCGCCTACGAGCAGTACTTC.

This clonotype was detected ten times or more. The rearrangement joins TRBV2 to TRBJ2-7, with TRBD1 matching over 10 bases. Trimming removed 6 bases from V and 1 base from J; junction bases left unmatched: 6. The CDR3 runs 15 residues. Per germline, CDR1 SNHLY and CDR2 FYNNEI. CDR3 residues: CASSGPGQGSYEQYF. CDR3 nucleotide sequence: TGTGCCAGCAGCGGCCCGGGACAGGGGTCCTACGAGCAGTACTTC.

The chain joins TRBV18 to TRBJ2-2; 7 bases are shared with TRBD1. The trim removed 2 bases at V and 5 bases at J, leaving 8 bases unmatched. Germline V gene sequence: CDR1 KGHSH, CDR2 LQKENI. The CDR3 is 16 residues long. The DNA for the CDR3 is TGTGCCAGCTCACCAAAGGGGGCCGTCCCAACCGGGGAGCTGTTTTTT. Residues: CASSPKGAVPTGELFF.

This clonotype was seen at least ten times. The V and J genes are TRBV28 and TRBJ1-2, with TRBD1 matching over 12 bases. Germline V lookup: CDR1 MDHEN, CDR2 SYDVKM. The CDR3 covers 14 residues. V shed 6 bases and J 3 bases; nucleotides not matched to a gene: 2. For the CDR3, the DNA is TGTGCCAGCAGGGGACAGGGGGCTTACTATGGCTACACCTTC. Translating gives CASRGQGAYYGYTF.

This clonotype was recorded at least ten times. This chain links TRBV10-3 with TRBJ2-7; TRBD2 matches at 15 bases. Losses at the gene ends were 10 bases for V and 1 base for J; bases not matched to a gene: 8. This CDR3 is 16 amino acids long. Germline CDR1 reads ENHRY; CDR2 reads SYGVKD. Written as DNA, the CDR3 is TGTGCCACCCGCGGGACTAGCGGGAGGAGGTCCTACGAGCAGTACTTC. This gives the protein CATRGTSGRRSYEQYF.

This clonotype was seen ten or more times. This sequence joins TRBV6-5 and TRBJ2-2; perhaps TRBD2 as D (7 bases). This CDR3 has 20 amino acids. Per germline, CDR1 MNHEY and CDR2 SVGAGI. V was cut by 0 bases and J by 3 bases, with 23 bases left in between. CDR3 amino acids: CASSYSLGRAGAQDTGELFF. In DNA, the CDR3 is TGTGCCAGCAGTTACTCGCTGGGTCGCGCGGGGGCTCAGGACACCGGGGAGCTGTTTTTT.

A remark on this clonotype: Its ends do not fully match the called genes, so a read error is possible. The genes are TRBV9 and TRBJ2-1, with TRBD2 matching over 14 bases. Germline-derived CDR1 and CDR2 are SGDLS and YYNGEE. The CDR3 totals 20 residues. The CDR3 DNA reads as TGTGCCGGCAGCCAAGTTTCGACTAGCGGGAGGGAAGGGTCCTACAATGAGCAGTTCTTC. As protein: CAGSQVSTSGREGSYNEQFF.

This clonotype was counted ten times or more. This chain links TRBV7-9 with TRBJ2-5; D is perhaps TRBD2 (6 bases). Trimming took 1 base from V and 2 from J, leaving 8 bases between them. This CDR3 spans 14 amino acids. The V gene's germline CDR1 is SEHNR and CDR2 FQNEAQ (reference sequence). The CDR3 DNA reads TGTGCCAGCAGCTTAGGGGGGAGGCAAGAGACCCAGTACTTC. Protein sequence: CASSLGGRQETQYF.

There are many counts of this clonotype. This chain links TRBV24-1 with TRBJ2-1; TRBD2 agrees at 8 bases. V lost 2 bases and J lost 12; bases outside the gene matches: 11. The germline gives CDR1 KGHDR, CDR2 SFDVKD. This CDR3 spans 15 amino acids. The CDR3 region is CATSDYGTRVIGQFF. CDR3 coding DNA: TGTGCCACCAGTGATTACGGGACTAGGGTGATTGGGCAGTTCTTC.

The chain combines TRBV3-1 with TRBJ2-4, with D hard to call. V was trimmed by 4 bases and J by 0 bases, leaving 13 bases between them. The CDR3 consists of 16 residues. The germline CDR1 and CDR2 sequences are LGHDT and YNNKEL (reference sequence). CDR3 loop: CASSPARWRAKNIQYF. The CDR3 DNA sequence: TGTGCCAGCAGCCCCGCCCGGTGGCGAGCCAAAAACATTCAGTACTTC.

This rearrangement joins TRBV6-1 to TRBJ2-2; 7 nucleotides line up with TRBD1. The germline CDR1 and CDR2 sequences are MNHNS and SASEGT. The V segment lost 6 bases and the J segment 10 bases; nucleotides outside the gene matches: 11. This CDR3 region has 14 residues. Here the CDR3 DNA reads TGTGCCAGCAGCCCCGGTAGAGGGGGCGAGGAGCTGTTTTTT. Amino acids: CASSPGRGGEELFF.

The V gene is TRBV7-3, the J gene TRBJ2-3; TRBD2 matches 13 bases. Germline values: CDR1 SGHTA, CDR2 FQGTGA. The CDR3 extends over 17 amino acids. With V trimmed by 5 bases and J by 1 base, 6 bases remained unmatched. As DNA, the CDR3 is TGTGCCAGCAGCCCAAACGGACTAGCGGGAGGCACAGATACGCAGTATTTT. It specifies CASSPNGLAGGTDTQYF.

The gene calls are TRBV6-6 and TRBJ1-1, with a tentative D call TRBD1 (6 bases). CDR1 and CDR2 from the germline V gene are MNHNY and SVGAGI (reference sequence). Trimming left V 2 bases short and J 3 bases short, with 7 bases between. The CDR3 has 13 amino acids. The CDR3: CASSYAGDTEAFF. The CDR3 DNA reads TGTGCCAGCAGTTACGCAGGGGACACTGAAGCTTTCTTT.

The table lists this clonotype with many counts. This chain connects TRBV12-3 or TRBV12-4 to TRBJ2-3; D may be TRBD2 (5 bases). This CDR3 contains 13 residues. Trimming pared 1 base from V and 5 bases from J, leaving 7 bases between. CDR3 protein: CASSLEEEDTQYF. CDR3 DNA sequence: TGTGCCAGCAGTTTAGAGGAGGAAGATACGCAGTATTTT.

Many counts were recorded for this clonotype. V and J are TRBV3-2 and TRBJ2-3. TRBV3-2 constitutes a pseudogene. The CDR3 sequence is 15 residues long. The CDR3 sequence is CASMGFGHSTDTQYF. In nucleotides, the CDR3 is TGTGCCAGCATGGGGTTCGGTCATTCCACAGATACGCAGTATTTT.

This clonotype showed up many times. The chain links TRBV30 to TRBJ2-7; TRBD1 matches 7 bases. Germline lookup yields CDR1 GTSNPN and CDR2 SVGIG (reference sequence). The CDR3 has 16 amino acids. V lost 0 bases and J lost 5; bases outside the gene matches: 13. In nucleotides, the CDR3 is TGTGCCTGGAGTGTACCCGGGGCAGGGGGAAAAGACGAGCAGTACTTC. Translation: CAWSVPGAGGKDEQYF.

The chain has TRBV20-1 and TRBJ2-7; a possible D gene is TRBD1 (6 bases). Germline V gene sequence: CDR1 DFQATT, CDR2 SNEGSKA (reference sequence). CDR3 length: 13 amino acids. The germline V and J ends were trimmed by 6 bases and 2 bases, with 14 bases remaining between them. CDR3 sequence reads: CSAVGTRTYEQYF. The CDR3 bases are TGCAGTGCCGTCGGGACACGCACCTACGAGCAGTACTTC.

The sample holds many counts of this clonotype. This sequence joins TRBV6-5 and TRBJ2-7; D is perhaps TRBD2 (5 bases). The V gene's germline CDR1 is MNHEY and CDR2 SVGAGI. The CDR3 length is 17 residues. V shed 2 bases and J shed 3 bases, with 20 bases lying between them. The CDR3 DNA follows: TGTGCCAGCAGTTACCATGTTGGGTTGGAGGTGGGCTACGAGCAGTACTTC. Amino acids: CASSYHVGLEVGYEQYF.

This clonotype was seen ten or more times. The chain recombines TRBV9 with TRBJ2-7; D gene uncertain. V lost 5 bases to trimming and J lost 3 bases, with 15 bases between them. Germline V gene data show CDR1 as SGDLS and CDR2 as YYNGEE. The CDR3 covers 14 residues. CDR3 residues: CASRGELVGYEQYF. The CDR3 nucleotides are TGTGCCAGCAGAGGAGAGCTGGTAGGCTACGAGCAGTACTTC.

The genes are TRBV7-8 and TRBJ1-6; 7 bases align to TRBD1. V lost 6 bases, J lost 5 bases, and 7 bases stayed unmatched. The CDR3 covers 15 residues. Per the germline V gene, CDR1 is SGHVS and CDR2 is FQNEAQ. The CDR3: CASRSPDRNNSPLHF. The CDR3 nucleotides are TGTGCCAGCAGGAGTCCGGACAGGAATAATTCACCCCTCCACTTT. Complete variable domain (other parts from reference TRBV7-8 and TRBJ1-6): GAGVSQSPRYKVAKRGQDVALRCDPISGHVSLFWYQQALGQGPEFLTYFQNEAQLDKSGLPSDRFFAERPEGSVSTLKIQRTQQEDSAVYLCASRSPDRNNSPLHFGNGTRLTVT.

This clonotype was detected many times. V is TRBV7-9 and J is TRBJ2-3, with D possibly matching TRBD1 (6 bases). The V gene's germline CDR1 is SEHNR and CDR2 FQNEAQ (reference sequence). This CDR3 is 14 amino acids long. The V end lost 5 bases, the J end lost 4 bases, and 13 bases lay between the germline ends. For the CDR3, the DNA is TGTGCCAGCAGCCCCACAGGGATGGCAGATACGCAGTATTTT. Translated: CASSPTGMADTQYF.

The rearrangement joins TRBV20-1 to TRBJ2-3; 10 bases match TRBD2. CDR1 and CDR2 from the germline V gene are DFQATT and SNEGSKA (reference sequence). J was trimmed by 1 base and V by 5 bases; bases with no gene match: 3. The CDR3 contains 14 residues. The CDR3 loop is CSARTSGGTDTQYF. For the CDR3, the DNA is TGCAGTGCTCGGACTAGCGGAGGCACAGATACGCAGTATTTT.

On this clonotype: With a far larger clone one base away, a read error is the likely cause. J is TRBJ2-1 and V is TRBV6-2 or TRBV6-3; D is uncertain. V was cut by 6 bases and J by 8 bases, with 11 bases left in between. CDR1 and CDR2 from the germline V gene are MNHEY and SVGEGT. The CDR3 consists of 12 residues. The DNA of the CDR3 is TGTGCCAGCAGGACTGGATACGATGAGCAGTTCTTC. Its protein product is CASRTGYDEQFF.

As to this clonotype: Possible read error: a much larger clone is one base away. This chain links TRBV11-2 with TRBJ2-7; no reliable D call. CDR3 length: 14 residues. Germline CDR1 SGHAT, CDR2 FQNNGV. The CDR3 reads CASSSHSYSYERYF. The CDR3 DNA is TGTGCCAGCAGCTCCCACTCGTACTCCTACGAGCGGTACTTC.

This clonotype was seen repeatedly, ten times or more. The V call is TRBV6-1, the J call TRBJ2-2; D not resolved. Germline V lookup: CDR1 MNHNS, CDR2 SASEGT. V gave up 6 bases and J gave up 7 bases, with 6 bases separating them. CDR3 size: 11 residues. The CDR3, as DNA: TGTGCCAGCAGGGCGGACGGGGAGCTGTTTTTT. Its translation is CASRADGELFF.

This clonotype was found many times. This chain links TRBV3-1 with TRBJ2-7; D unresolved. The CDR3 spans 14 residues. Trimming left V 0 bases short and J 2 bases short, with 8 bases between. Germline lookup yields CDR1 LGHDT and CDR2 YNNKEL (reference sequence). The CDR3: CASSQDLSPYEQYF. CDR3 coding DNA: TGTGCCAGCAGCCAAGACCTTTCCCCCTACGAGCAGTACTTC.